Presented here are 10 T cell receptor beta chains from one specimen sequenced in a study of blood T cell repertoires in COVID-19. Sequencing used immunoSEQ multiplex PCR; TCRdb keeps in-frame clones, though not all of them. The table records some 200,000 clones, 87% of them present only once. Sequenced material: PBMCs or T cells enriched from blood (not recorded which). These receptors came from a woman between 25 and 40 years old who had recovered from COVID-19.

V is TRBV7-6 and J is TRBJ1-6; 9 bases align to TRBD1. The CDR3 extends over 20 amino acids. Per the germline V gene, CDR1 is SGHVS and CDR2 is FNYEAQ. J was trimmed by 9 bases and V by 5 bases; bases with no gene match: 23. The CDR3 DNA follows: TGTGCCAGCAGCCCCACCTCCCCGCTCTGGACAGGGGAAAAGGTTTCACCCCTCCACTTT. This sequence encodes CASSPTSPLWTGEKVSPLHF. Drawing the rest from reference TRBV7-6 and TRBJ1-6, the complete variable domain is GAGVSQSPRYKVTKRGQDVALRCDPISGHVSLYWYRQALGQGPEFLTYFNYEAQQDKSGLPNDRFSAERPEGSISTLTIQRTEQRDSAMYRCASSPTSPLWTGEKVSPLHFGNGTRLTVT.

V usage is TRBV20-1 and J usage is TRBJ1-2; D not certain. This CDR3 is 11 amino acids long. Trimming cost V 1 base and J 6 bases, with 6 bases left between them. The germline gives CDR1 DFQATT, CDR2 SNEGSKA (reference sequence). This CDR3 is CSARAQDGYTF. The CDR3 coding sequence is TGCAGTGCTAGAGCCCAGGATGGCTACACCTTC.

The V and J genes are TRBV7-8 and TRBJ1-2, with D hard to call. V was cut by 1 base and J by 4 bases, with 13 bases left in between. CDR1 and CDR2 (germline): SGHVS, FQNEAQ. The CDR3 runs to 15 residues. CDR3 sequence: CASSLVGGNVYGYTF. CDR3 nucleotides: TGTGCCAGCAGCTTAGTAGGAGGGAACGTCTATGGCTACACCTTC.

V gene TRBV14 combines with J gene TRBJ2-7; the match to TRBD1 covers 10 bases. CDR1 and CDR2 from the germline V gene are SGHDN and FVKESK. V lost 4 bases, J lost 4 bases, and 1 base stayed unmatched. The CDR3 consists of 13 residues. The CDR3 loop reads CASSRDRGYEQYF. CDR3 in DNA: TGTGCCAGCAGCCGGGACAGGGGTTACGAGCAGTACTTC.

This sequence joins TRBV19 and TRBJ1-1; possibly TRBD1 for D (6 bases). Germline V gene sequence: CDR1 LNHDA, CDR2 SQIVND (reference sequence). V lost 5 bases to trimming and J lost 3 bases, with 13 bases between them. The CDR3 runs to 14 residues. The CDR3 sequence: CASSLIGTYTEAFF. The CDR3 nucleotides read TGTGCCAGTAGTTTAATAGGGACATACACTGAAGCTTTCTTT.

This chain links TRBV24-1 with TRBJ1-5; 9 positions agree with TRBD1. The germline V gene has CDR1 KGHDR and CDR2 SFDVKD. CDR3 length equals 14 residues. With V trimmed by 5 bases and J by 5 bases, 3 bases remained unmatched. CDR3 loop: CATSARTGDQPQHF. In DNA, the CDR3 is TGTGCCACCAGTGCCCGGACAGGGGATCAGCCCCAGCATTTT.

The CDR3 sequence: CASSQGGRTDTQYF. The DNA for the CDR3 is TGTGCCAGCAGCCAAGGGGGCCGGACAGATACGCAGTATTTT. The V call is TRBV28, the J call TRBJ2-3, with 7 bases fitting TRBD1. There are 14 residues in the CDR3. Germline loops: CDR1 MDHEN, CDR2 SYDVKM. After removal of 6 bases from V and 3 bases from J, the junction contained 6 bases not matched to a gene.

CDR3 amino acids: CASSLRRVNGYTF. CDR3 bases: TGTGCCAGCAGCTTACGGAGGGTTAATGGCTACACCTTC. The V and J genes are TRBV11-3 and TRBJ1-2; D is undetermined. The germline V and J ends were trimmed by 2 bases and 6 bases, with 10 bases remaining between them. The CDR3 has 13 residues. Per germline, CDR1 SGHNT and CDR2 YENEEA.

In its sample, this clone was seen once. The chain recombines TRBV5-1 with TRBJ2-7, with 7 bases lining up with TRBD1. V lost 5 bases, J lost 1 base, and 9 bases stayed unmatched. Germline CDR1 and CDR2: SGHRS and YFSETQ. The CDR3 is 15 amino acids. The CDR3 DNA is TGCGCCAGCAGTTCAGGGGGTCTAGAGTCCTACGAGCAGTACTTC. Encoded protein: CASSSGGLESYEQYF.

The genes are TRBV24-1 and TRBJ1-2; 9 positions match TRBD1. The CDR3 consists of 14 residues. Looked up from germline, CDR1 is KGHDR and CDR2 is SFDVKD. The ends lost 5 bases at V and 3 bases at J; junction bases unmatched: 3. CDR3 nucleotide sequence: TGTGCCACCAGTGGGGACAGGGTGGACTATGGCTACACCTTC. It codes for CATSGDRVDYGYTF.